This T cell receptor (beta chain) was recovered during a study of T cell responses to AZD1222 COVID-19 vaccine. Study conclusions and caveats: Breadth and depth of Spike-specific TCRs rose after two AZD1222 doses. Distributed over spike, vaccine-associated CD4 TCRs predominated at 160-218 and 743-854.

Comments on this clone: Its cognate antigen is unknown.

Profiling relied on immunoSEQ multiplex PCR, and the TCRdb table lists in-frame clones only, not all of them. The sample lists 150,000 or so clones, roughly 88% occurring once. Germline V CDR1 and CDR2: SGHNT, YYREEE (reference sequence). The CDR3 totals 13 residues. V dropped 8 bases and J dropped 6 bases, with 17 bases sitting between them. This clonotype originated in an adult in good health. This sequence joins TRBV5-4 and TRBJ1-2; D gene uncertain. The specimen was peripheral blood, collected on day 0 of AZD1222 vaccination. The CDR3 reads CASRESDSDGYTF. The CDR3 coding sequence is TGTGCCAGTCGGGAGAGTGACTCGGATGGCTACACCTTC.